This T cell receptor beta chain emerged from a study of blood T cell repertoires in COVID-19. As for the study in general: Spain, Italy and the United States supplied samples that represented acute and convalescent COVID-19. Nucleic acid was either cDNA or gDNA, and it came from T cells, B-cell-depleted T cells, or PBMCs.

Germline trimming cut 0 bases from V and 0 bases from J; bases unmatched to any gene: 8. The CDR3 extends over 17 amino acids. CDR1 is GTSNPN, CDR2 SVGIG, per germline (reference sequence). Original processing methods: Reference gene primer amplification yielded estimated nucleated cell counts. This table comes from immunoSEQ multiplex PCR, and its TCRdb copy is limited to in-frame clones, with some not included. The V and J calls and the clone size are those of that table, but D and trimming were determined from the DNA. Among approximately 120,000 clones listed, roughly four fifths were seen once. The chain is built from TRBV30 and TRBJ1-2; 9 bases agree with TRBD1. Material for sequencing was peripheral blood. The sequence was collected from a man aged 60 to 75 with acute or convalescent COVID-19. The CDR3 is CAWSVPGTGRANYGYTF. The DNA of the CDR3 is TGTGCCTGGAGTGTCCCCGGGACAGGGCGCGCTAACTATGGCTACACCTTC.